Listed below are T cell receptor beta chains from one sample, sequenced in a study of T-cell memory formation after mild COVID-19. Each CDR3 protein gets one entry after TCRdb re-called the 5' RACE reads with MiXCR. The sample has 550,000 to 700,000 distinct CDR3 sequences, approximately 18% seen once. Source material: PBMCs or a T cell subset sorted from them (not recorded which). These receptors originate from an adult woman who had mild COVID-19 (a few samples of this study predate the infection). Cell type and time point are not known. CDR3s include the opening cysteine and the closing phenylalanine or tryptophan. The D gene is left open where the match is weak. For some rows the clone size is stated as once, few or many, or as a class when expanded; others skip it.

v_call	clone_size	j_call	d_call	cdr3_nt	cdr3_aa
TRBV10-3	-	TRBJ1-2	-	TGTGCCATCAGTGGGGGCCGGGAGAAAAACTATGGCTACACCTTC	CAISGGREKNYGYTF
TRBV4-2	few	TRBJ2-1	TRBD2	TGTGCCAGCAGCCAAGATGGGGCAGCGGGGCTCAATGAGCAGTTCTTC	CASSQDGAAGLNEQFF
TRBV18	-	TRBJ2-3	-	TGTGCCAGCTCACCACCGACTAGATCAGATACGCAGTATTTT	CASSPPTRSDTQYF
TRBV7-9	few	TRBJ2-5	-	TGTGCCAGCAGCTTGGGAACAGGGGGGGTAGAGACCCAGTACTTC	CASSLGTGGVETQYF
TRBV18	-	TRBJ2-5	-	TGTGCCAGCTCACCACTAGTCTCCTCGTCCCAAGAGACCCAGTACTTC	CASSPLVSSSQETQYF
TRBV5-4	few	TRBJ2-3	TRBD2	TGTGCCAGCAGCTTGGTCCCTAGCGGGGGGCTCAGCACAGATACGCAGTATTTT	CASSLVPSGGLSTDTQYF
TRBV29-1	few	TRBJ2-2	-	TGCAGCGTTGCGGGGACTAACACCGGGGAGCTGTTTTTT	CSVAGTNTGELFF
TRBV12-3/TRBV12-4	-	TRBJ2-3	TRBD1	TGTGCCAGCAGTGGAGGACAGGAGAGCACAGATACGCAGTATTTT	CASSGGQESTDTQYF
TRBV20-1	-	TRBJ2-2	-	TGCAGTGCTCAAGCCGGGTCGGGCACCGGGGAGCTGTTTTTT	CSAQAGSGTGELFF
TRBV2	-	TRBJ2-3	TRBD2	TGTGCCAGCAGTGTTGGGGCGGGAGTTCGGCGGGAGTATTTT	CASSVGAGVRREYF
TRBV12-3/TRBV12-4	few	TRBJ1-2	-	TGTGCCAGCAGTCTTTTCTATGGCTACACCTTC	CASSLFYGYTF
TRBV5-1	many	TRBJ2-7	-	TGCGCCAGCAGCGCTGGATCCGAGCAGTACTTC	CASSAGSEQYF
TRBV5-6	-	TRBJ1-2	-	TGTGCCAGCAGCTCGCCCCGGCAGGCTAACTATGGCTACACCTTC	CASSSPRQANYGYTF
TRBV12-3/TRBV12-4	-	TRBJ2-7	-	TGTGCCAGCAGTTTTTTGGGGGCTACCATGGTACACGAGCAGTACTTC	CASSFLGATMVHEQYF
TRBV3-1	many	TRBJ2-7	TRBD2	TGTGCCAGCAGCCCGGGACTAGCGGGAAGCGAGCAGTACTTC	CASSPGLAGSEQYF
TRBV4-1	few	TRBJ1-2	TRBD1	TGCGCCAGCAGCCAACAGGGGGACTATGGCTACACCTTC	CASSQQGDYGYTF
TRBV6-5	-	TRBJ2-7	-	TGTGCCAGCAGTCGAGGGCGGGGACCTTCCTACGAGCAGTACTTC	CASSRGRGPSYEQYF
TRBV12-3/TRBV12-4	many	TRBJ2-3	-	TGTGCCAGCAGGCGGGGTGCCAGCACAGATACGCAGTATTTT	CASRRGASTDTQYF
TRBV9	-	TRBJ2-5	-	TGTGCCAGCAGCGAGGGTTGGGGGACGCCGAGGGAGACCCAGTACTTC	CASSEGWGTPRETQYF
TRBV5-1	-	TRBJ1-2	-	TGCGCCAGCAGCTCGGGGGATTGGACCTATGGCTACACCTTC	CASSSGDWTYGYTF
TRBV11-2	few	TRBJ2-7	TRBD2	TGTGCCAGCAGCTTAGTTCGGTCTAGCGGGGGGAACTACGAGCAGTACTTC	CASSLVRSSGGNYEQYF
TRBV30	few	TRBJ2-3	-	TGTGCCTGGAGTGTATCGGCGGGGACAGATACGCAGTATTTT	CAWSVSAGTDTQYF
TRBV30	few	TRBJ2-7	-	TGTGCCTGGAGTGTAGGACCCCTACGGGAGCAGTACTTC	CAWSVGPLREQYF
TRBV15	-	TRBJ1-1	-	TGTGCCACCAGCAGAGAAAGGTGGAACACTGAAGCTTTCTTT	CATSRERWNTEAFF
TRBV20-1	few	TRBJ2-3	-	TGCAGTGCCATAAGCACAGATACGCAGTATTTT	CSAISTDTQYF
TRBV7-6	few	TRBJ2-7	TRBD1	TGTGCCAGCAGCTTATTCCCGCCTACTTCCGGGACAGGACTATACGAGCAGTACTTC	CASSLFPPTSGTGLYEQYF
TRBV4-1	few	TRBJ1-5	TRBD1	TGCGCCAGCACCCTGGGACAGGGGGCCGATCAGCCCCAGCATTTT	CASTLGQGADQPQHF
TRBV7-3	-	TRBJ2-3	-	TGTGCCAGCAGCCCCATGGCGCACGGAGATACGCAGTATTTT	CASSPMAHGDTQYF
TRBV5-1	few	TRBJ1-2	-	TGCGCCAGCAGCTTGGCAGGGTCAGTCCCCGCGCGGCAGACTGGCTACACCTTC	CASSLAGSVPARQTGYTF
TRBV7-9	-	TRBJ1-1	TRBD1	TGTGCCAGCAGCCCCTGGACAGGGGACACTGAAGCTTTCTTT	CASSPWTGDTEAFF
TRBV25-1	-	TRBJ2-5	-	TGTGCCAGCAGTGACAGGGGGGATAGGGAGACCCAGTACTTC	CASSDRGDRETQYF
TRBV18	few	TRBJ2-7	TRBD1	TGTGCCAGCTCACCTACCGGGACAGGGAGCGAGCAGTACTTC	CASSPTGTGSEQYF
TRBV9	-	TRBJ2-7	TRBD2	TGTGCCAGCAGCAGAGTCGGGACTAGCGGGATAGTGCAGTACTTC	CASSRVGTSGIVQYF
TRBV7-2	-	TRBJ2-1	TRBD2	TGTGCCAGCAGCTTAGTGGGGGGAGGGGTCTACAATGAGCAGTTCTTC	CASSLVGGGVYNEQFF
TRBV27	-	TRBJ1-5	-	TGTGCCAGCAGTTTACGGGGACCCAGTCAGCCCCAGCATTTT	CASSLRGPSQPQHF
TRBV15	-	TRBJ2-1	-	TGTGCCACCAGCAGACAGGGATCCAATGAGCAGTTCTTC	CATSRQGSNEQFF
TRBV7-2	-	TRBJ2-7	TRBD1	TGTGCCAGCAGCTTCTCCGGGACAGGTTACTCCTACGAGCAGTACTTC	CASSFSGTGYSYEQYF